The entry that follows covers one T cell receptor (beta chain) sequence. The table came from immunoSEQ multiplex PCR; TCRdb's copy has only in-frame clones and leaves some out. The sample records 450,000 to 650,000 clones, around 82% being singletons. The record originates from a study of shared T cell receptors in the human thymus. Germline V gives CDR1 SGHNT, CDR2 YYREEE (reference sequence). With 0 bases removed from V and 2 bases from J, the gap between germline ends came to 11 bases. The CDR3 contains 15 residues. In addition, the sample was reused for a study of human thymus T cells. That publication notes: Immunologically healthy infants in Finland undergoing congenital heart defect surgery were the donors. Resections were taken during corrective heart surgery, and the thymus tissue came from these. Thymic and blood repertoires showed apparently biased V and J gene usage. In unrelated individuals, thymic repertoires overlapped highly, according to related research.

The receptor was derived from a boy less than two years old with a congenital heart defect. The chain uses TRBV5-4 and TRBJ1-2, with D possibly being TRBD1 (5 bases). The sequencing input was thymocytes. CDR3 nucleotide sequence: TGTGCCAGCAGCTTGGTTGGGGCCCCCAACTATGGCTACACCTTC. Protein sequence: CASSLVGAPNYGYTF.